This is a list of T cell receptor beta chains from one sample in a study of T cell repertoires in cytomegalovirus infection. What these receptors recognize is not known. TCRdb analysed the reads with MiXCR anew, one entry per CDR3 protein. Of 44,000 or so distinct CDR3 sequences in the sample, over 20% were seen once. The specimen comprised CD8+ T cells from cultured PBMCs, sampled from culture after CMV antigen stimulation. Receptors originate from a human donor in good health (CMV status not recorded). Some clones in this sample may be carry-over from other donors' samples. Both conserved end residues are trimmed from each CDR3. Not every row has a clone size; where given, it reads once, few, many or a size class.

clone_size: few; v_call: TRBV7-6; cdr3_aa: ASTPGPGEAF
clone_size: few; v_call: TRBV7-3; cdr3_aa: ASSLVPRDEQF
clone_size: NA; v_call: TRBV7-8; cdr3_aa: ASSAWLESRNEQF
clone_size: NA; v_call: TRBV6-1; cdr3_aa: ATSLETSGRSEQF
clone_size: NA; v_call: TRBV7-4; cdr3_aa: ASSTGTDSNQPQH
clone_size: NA; v_call: TRBV28; cdr3_aa: ASTEGLAGGLPYEQY
clone_size: NA; v_call: TRBV27; cdr3_aa: ASSPMTGGYGELF
clone_size: NA; v_call: TRBV6-2/TRBV6-3; cdr3_aa: ASTLGGYEQY
clone_size: NA; v_call: TRBV7-6; cdr3_aa: ASSFRGEETQY
clone_size: NA; v_call: TRBV4-3; cdr3_aa: ASSQDRGSYGYT
clone_size: few; v_call: TRBV7-2; cdr3_aa: ASSPWTDDTQY
clone_size: NA; v_call: TRBV6-4; cdr3_aa: ASSDSLDTDTQY
clone_size: NA; v_call: TRBV7-6; cdr3_aa: ASSADPLAGGRYEQY
clone_size: few; v_call: TRBV12-3/TRBV12-4; cdr3_aa: ASSPWAGGNNEQF
clone_size: NA; v_call: TRBV7-6; cdr3_aa: ASSSDRVRKETQY
clone_size: few; v_call: TRBV2; cdr3_aa: ASSSSRLAAPYNEQF
clone_size: NA; v_call: TRBV7-2; cdr3_aa: ASSWGQDDEQY
clone_size: NA; v_call: TRBV6-6; cdr3_aa: ASSPNSGANVLT
clone_size: NA; v_call: TRBV6-5; cdr3_aa: ASSYFGTSETQY
clone_size: many; v_call: TRBV6-5; cdr3_aa: ASSYSVGGEGYT
clone_size: NA; v_call: TRBV6-2/TRBV6-3; cdr3_aa: DSRGLAVSYEQY
clone_size: few; v_call: TRBV7-6; cdr3_aa: ASSWGSTEAF
clone_size: few; v_call: TRBV27; cdr3_aa: ASSQVAGAPQETQY
clone_size: NA; v_call: TRBV30; cdr3_aa: AWTGSYEQY
clone_size: few; v_call: TRBV25-1; cdr3_aa: ASSDGSQETQY
clone_size: NA; v_call: TRBV7-9; cdr3_aa: ASSLLGDTQY
clone_size: NA; v_call: TRBV11-2; cdr3_aa: ASSLSGLADGEQF
clone_size: few; v_call: TRBV5-5; cdr3_aa: ASTTSGGSSYEQY
clone_size: NA; v_call: TRBV6-6; cdr3_aa: ASSYSLGADLDEQF
clone_size: few; v_call: TRBV7-8; cdr3_aa: ASSFGTGVYEQY
clone_size: NA; v_call: TRBV12-3/TRBV12-4; cdr3_aa: ASSILADTDTQY
clone_size: NA; v_call: TRBV7-9; cdr3_aa: ASSLLGGPYGYT
clone_size: few; v_call: TRBV7-2; cdr3_aa: ARESPRGYT
clone_size: NA; v_call: TRBV2; cdr3_aa: ASSERRGGISTHEQF
clone_size: many; v_call: TRBV7-3; cdr3_aa: ASSLISGGPLH
clone_size: few; v_call: TRBV7-9; cdr3_aa: ASSFWRLETDTQY
clone_size: few; v_call: TRBV19; cdr3_aa: ASGPREGVDEQY
clone_size: NA; v_call: TRBV7-6; cdr3_aa: ASSLWSSGVNEQF
clone_size: few; v_call: TRBV6-2/TRBV6-3; cdr3_aa: ASSSTGNGNQPQH
clone_size: NA; v_call: TRBV20-1; cdr3_aa: SAGDTTPDIQY